The TCR beta chain under discussion was sequenced for a study of CD8+ T cells in alopecia areata. Reverse transcribed after extraction, RNA yielded cDNA as the sequencing template. Profiled with immunoSEQ multiplex PCR; TCRdb holds only in-frame clones, not every one. This table has under 250,000 clones, 50% to 70% appearing once. General study points: Normal-skin resident alphabeta T cells also appear among scalp sample sequences.

V lost 0 bases to trimming and J lost 0 bases, with 9 bases between them. Germline lookup yields CDR1 SGHRS and CDR2 YFSETQ. This CDR3 spans 15 amino acids. A remark on this clone: What it binds is unknown.

Sequencing used CD4+ T cells sorted from blood, obtained at week 0. The TCR originated in a human donor with alopecia areata. The V gene is TRBV5-1, the J gene TRBJ1-2, with D unclear. Here the CDR3 reads CASSLAAPANYGYTF. CDR3 bases: TGCGCCAGCAGCTTGGCAGCCCCAGCTAACTATGGCTACACCTTC.